One sample yielded the 7 T cell receptor beta chains listed below, sequenced in a study of T cell repertoires in cytomegalovirus infection. Their antigen targets remain unknown. One entry per CDR3 protein, called by TCRdb with MiXCR from the reads. Among roughly 990,000 distinct CDR3 sequences listed, approximately 31% were seen once. Sample: cultured CD8+ T cells from PBMCs, taken from culture after CMV antigen stimulation. The receptors were gathered from a human donor in good health (CMV status not recorded). Some clones in this sample may be carry-over from other donors' samples.

This rearrangement joins TRBV11-2 to TRBJ2-7; D assignment may be TRBD1 or TRBD2 (5 bases each). Deletions cut 0 bases from V and 2 bases from J, with 11 bases between. This CDR3 is 15 amino acids long. In germline, CDR1 is SGHAT, CDR2 FQNNGV. DNA of the CDR3: TGTGCCAGCAGCTTAGAACGGGGCAGTCCCTACGAGCAGTACTTC. It translates to CASSLERGSPYEQYF.

This clonotype was recorded a few times. The chain uses TRBV7-9 and TRBJ2-7; D gene ambiguous. The germline V gene has CDR1 SEHNR and CDR2 FQNEAQ (reference sequence). This CDR3 comprises 12 residues. The V end was cut by 7 bases, the J end by 2 bases, with 9 bases between. The CDR3 loop is CASTSTTYEQYF. The CDR3 DNA is TGTGCCAGCACCTCGACCACCTACGAGCAGTACTTC. The whole variable domain, remainder taken from reference TRBV7-9 and TRBJ2-7, is DTGVSQNPRHKITKRGQNVTFRCDPISEHNRLYWYRQTLGQGPEFLTYFQNEAQLEKSRLLSDRFSAERPKGSFSTLEIQRTEQGDSAMYLCASTSTTYEQYFGPGTRLTVT.

The chain couples TRBV4-3 to TRBJ1-1; D is unresolved. V shed 3 bases and J shed 8 bases, with 16 bases lying between them. Per germline, CDR1 LGHNA and CDR2 YSLEER. The CDR3 spans 14 residues. CDR3 residues: CASSQEMGSQEAFF. The CDR3 DNA sequence: TGCGCCAGCAGCCAGGAAATGGGGTCTCAAGAAGCTTTCTTT.

Of note for this clonotype: A much larger clone differs from this one at a single base, so this may be a read error. The chain joins TRBV7-6 to TRBJ2-7; D is unresolved. Germline V gene sequence: CDR1 SGHVS, CDR2 FNYEAQ. The CDR3 is made up of 15 amino acids. Here the CDR3 reads CTSSLAGRRSYEQYF. DNA for the CDR3: TGTACCAGCAGCTTAGCCGGACGTCGCTCCTACGAGCAGTACTTC.

This chain uses TRBV12-3 or TRBV12-4 with TRBJ2-2, with 8 bases aligning to TRBD1. Trimming removed 7 bases from V and 2 bases from J; junction bases left unmatched: 3. This CDR3 has 14 residues. As DNA, the CDR3 is TGTGCCAGCAACGGACAGGGTAACACCGGGGAGCTGTTTTTT. Translating gives CASNGQGNTGELFF.

The V call is TRBV11-2, the J call TRBJ2-3; D is unclear. This CDR3 region has 15 residues. Germline CDR1 is SGHAT and CDR2 is FQNNGV. With 4 bases removed from V and 2 bases from J, the gap between germline ends came to 13 bases. The CDR3: CASSWPGPNTDTQYF. CDR3 in DNA: TGTGCCAGCAGCTGGCCCGGTCCGAACACAGATACGCAGTATTTT.

This clonotype has at least ten counts. The V and J genes are TRBV10-3 and TRBJ2-1, with TRBD2 as a possible D gene (7 bases). V lost 7 bases, J lost 0 bases, and 13 bases lay in between. Germline CDR1 and CDR2: ENHRY and SYGVKD. CDR3 length equals 15 residues. CDR3 amino acids: CAINVGGASYNEQFF. The CDR3 bases are TGTGCCATCAATGTGGGGGGGGCCTCCTACAATGAGCAGTTCTTC.